Each of the 11 T cell receptor beta chains below was sequenced from the same sample in a study of shared clonotypes between healthy human individuals (TCRdb year 2020). The library came from the immunoSEQ multiplex PCR assay. TCRdb provides this immuneACCESS table in a form limited to in-frame rearrangements. Some clones are lacking; in checked studies, under half of them reflect an unresolved V gene, and why the rest are absent is not known. Recorded for this sample are about 2,200,000 clones; roughly 91% of them occurred a single time. Under 2% of the sample rests with the top ten. CD8 naive samples were obtained by positive selection for CCR7 among CD45RO-negative cells, yielding a CD45RA+CCR7+ population from which TemRA cells were excluded. The sample was naive CD8+ T cells from PBMCs. The cell subset or site label of this sample denotes: CD45RA+CCR7+. The receptors stem from a young man in good health. Some clones in this sample may be carry-over from other donors' samples.

The CDR3 protein is CASSQLGGGNTIYF. The DNA of the CDR3 is TGTGCCAGCAGCCAATTAGGAGGTGGAAACACCATATATTTT. The chain has TRBV6-1 and TRBJ1-3; D unresolved. Germline lookup yields CDR1 MNHNS and CDR2 SASEGT. V was trimmed by 6 bases and J by 3 bases, leaving 12 bases between them. This CDR3 comprises 14 residues.

The chain has TRBV2 and TRBJ2-7, with D tentatively TRBD1 or TRBD2 (5 bases each). The V and J ends lost 5 bases and 1 base respectively, with 18 bases between them. The CDR3 loop spans 16 amino acids. The germline gives CDR1 SNHLY, CDR2 FYNNEI. As DNA, the CDR3 is TGTGCCAGCAGTCTCGGGACCCACGCCCTGTCCTACGAGCAGTACTTC. This encodes CASSLGTHALSYEQYF.

This rearrangement joins TRBV7-8 to TRBJ2-7, with TRBD2 as a possible D gene (5 bases). The V gene lost 5 bases and the J gene lost 3 bases, with 14 bases spanning the gap. Looked up from germline, CDR1 is SGHVS and CDR2 is FQNEAQ. The CDR3 consists of 14 residues. The CDR3 nucleotides are TGTGCCAGCAGCCCTCTGGTGGGGAGCTACGAGCAGTACTTC. It yields the protein CASSPLVGSYEQYF.

The rearrangement joins TRBV7-9 to TRBJ2-5; either TRBD1 or TRBD2 may supply D (5 bases each). Germline CDR1 is SEHNR and CDR2 is FQNEAQ (reference sequence). V shed 5 bases and J shed 1 base, with 17 bases lying between them. The CDR3 sequence is 16 residues long. CDR3 coding DNA: TGTGCCAGCAGCCATCAAGGGACGGCGGGCCAAGAGACCCAGTACTTC. It yields the protein CASSHQGTAGQETQYF.

The rearrangement links TRBV28 to TRBJ2-7; TRBD1 aligns across 10 bases. The V gene end was trimmed by 6 bases and the J gene end by 2 bases; junction bases not matched to a gene: 4. This CDR3 region has 14 residues. Germline V gene lookup returns CDR1 MDHEN and CDR2 SYDVKM. The CDR3 spells CASRGTGVAYEQYF. The CDR3 bases are TGTGCCAGCAGGGGGACAGGGGTCGCCTACGAGCAGTACTTC. Full variable domain (missing parts from reference TRBV28 and TRBJ2-7): DVKVTQSSRYLVKRTGEKVFLECVQDMDHENMFWYRQDPGLGLRLIYFSYDVKMKEKGDIPEGYSVSREKKERFSLILESASTNQTSMYLCASRGTGVAYEQYFGPGTRLTVT.

V gene TRBV6-1 combines with J gene TRBJ1-1; D may be TRBD1 (6 bases). Germline V gene data show CDR1 as MNHNS and CDR2 as SASEGT. CDR3 size: 14 residues. V was shortened by 2 bases and J by 4 bases, with 11 bases between the two germline ends. CDR3 coding DNA: TGTGCCAGCAGTGAAAAGGGGGGGTCCACTGAAGCTTTCTTT. It is translated as CASSEKGGSTEAFF.

This clone appeared a single time. Within the sample, other DNA sequences also encode this same CDR3. This chain uses TRBV6-5 with TRBJ2-1; D remains unclear. V was shortened by 6 bases and J by 7 bases, with 7 bases between the two germline ends. The CDR3 is made up of 11 amino acids. From germline, CDR1 is MNHEY and CDR2 SVGAGI. In DNA, the CDR3 is TGTGCCAGCAGCTTGTATAATGAGCAGTTCTTC. Amino acids: CASSLYNEQFF.

The chain couples TRBV7-6 to TRBJ2-7; D might be TRBD1 (8 bases). The CDR3 is made up of 17 amino acids. V lost 5 bases and J lost 7, with 27 bases in between. Germline V CDR1 and CDR2: SGHVS, FNYEAQ. CDR3 nucleotides: TGTGCCAGCAGCGAACTCTTTACAGGGGGGGTCCTCACGGAGCAGTACTTC. It translates to CASSELFTGGVLTEQYF. Combining the CDR3 with reference TRBV7-6 and TRBJ2-7 gives the whole variable domain GAGVSQSPRYKVTKRGQDVALRCDPISGHVSLYWYRQALGQGPEFLTYFNYEAQQDKSGLPNDRFSAERPEGSISTLTIQRTEQRDSAMYRCASSELFTGGVLTEQYFGPGTRLTVT.

This clone appeared a few times. The chain uses TRBV5-1 and TRBJ2-7, with 10 bases fitting TRBD2. Germline values: CDR1 SGHRS, CDR2 YFSETQ. CDR3 length equals 17 residues. The V and J ends lost 0 bases and 5 bases, in that order; junction bases with no gene match: 11. CDR3 amino acids: CASSLAVGLAGEDEQYF. CDR3 coding DNA: TGCGCCAGCAGCTTGGCCGTCGGGCTAGCGGGAGAGGACGAGCAGTACTTC.

J is TRBJ2-1 and V is TRBV19; 13 positions agree with TRBD2. Germline CDR1 LNHDA, CDR2 SQIVND (reference sequence). After removal of 1 base from V and 2 bases from J, the junction contained 8 bases not matched to a gene. The CDR3 covers 19 residues. The CDR3 DNA reads as TGTGCCAGTAGTATAGCTGGGGGACTAGCGGGACTTACCTACAATGAGCAGTTCTTC. Translation gives CASSIAGGLAGLTYNEQFF.

This rearrangement joins TRBV14 to TRBJ2-1; no firm D call. The germline V gene has CDR1 SGHDN and CDR2 FVKESK. V was cut by 5 bases and J by 0 bases, with 11 bases left in between. This CDR3 comprises 15 residues. CDR3 coding DNA: TGTGCCAGCAGCGACGATCTAAGCTCCTACAATGAGCAGTTCTTC. Translation: CASSDDLSSYNEQFF.